Sequencing of this T cell receptor beta chain was carried out in a study of OX40 agonist ivuxolimab in advanced cancers. Study details: Melanoma, hepatocellular carcinoma, head and neck or renal cell cancer occurred in dose-escalation patients.

General study points: CD4+ and CD8+ blood T cells expanded clonally by week 6 at 0.1 to 3.0 mg/kg.

With V trimmed by 5 bases and J by 8 bases, 2 bases remained unmatched. There are 12 residues in the CDR3. Germline V gene data show CDR1 as SNHLY and CDR2 as FYNNEI. Data came from immunoSEQ multiplex PCR; TCRdb stores just in-frame clones and leaves some out. In the table there are 75,000 to 100,000 clones, roughly 91% of which are singletons. Autoimmune disease history or systemic immunosuppression was exclusionary. Samples were taken at baseline and on day 1 of cycles 4 and 7. On this clone itself: Its specificity is not known.

The chain employs TRBV2 and TRBJ1-3; 8 bases map to TRBD1. The clonotype comes from an adult with an advanced solid tumor such as melanoma, head and neck, liver or kidney cancer. The sample consisted of CD4+ or CD8+ T cells sorted from blood, taken in a trial of the OX40 agonist ivuxolimab. The CDR3 region is CASSQGAYTIYF. CDR3 nucleotides: TGTGCCAGCAGTCAGGGGGCATACACCATATATTTT.